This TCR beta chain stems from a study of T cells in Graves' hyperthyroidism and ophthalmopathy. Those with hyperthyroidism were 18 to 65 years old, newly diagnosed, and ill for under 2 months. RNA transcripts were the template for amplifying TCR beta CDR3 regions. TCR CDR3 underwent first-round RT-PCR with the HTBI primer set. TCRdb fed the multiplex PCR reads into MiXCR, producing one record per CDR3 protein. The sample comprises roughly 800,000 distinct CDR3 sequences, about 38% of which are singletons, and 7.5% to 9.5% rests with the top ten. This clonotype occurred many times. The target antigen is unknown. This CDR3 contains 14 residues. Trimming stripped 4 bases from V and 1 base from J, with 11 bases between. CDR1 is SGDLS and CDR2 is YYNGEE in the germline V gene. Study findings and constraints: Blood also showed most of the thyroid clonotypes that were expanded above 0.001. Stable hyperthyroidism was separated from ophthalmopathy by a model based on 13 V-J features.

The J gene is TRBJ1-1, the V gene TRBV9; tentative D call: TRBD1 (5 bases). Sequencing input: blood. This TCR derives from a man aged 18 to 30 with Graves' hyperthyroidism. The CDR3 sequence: CASSPVGGNTEAFF. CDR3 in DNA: TGTGCCAGCAGCCCAGTTGGGGGGAACACTGAAGCTTTCTTT.